Described below is a single TCR beta chain sequence and its context. Authors' data handling: Nucleated cell counts were estimated from reference gene primer amplification. TCRdb's copy holds only in-frame clones and misses some; the assay was immunoSEQ multiplex PCR. That table supplies the V and J calls and clone size; D and trimming were determined from the DNA. The sample records around 250,000 clones, roughly nine tenths being singletons. The CDR3 loop spans 19 amino acids. V lost 6 bases, J lost 4 bases, and 21 bases stayed unmatched. The germline gives CDR1 MNHNY, CDR2 SVGAGI (reference sequence). This sample was taken from a study of blood T cell repertoires in COVID-19. Across the whole study: Spain, Italy and the United States supplied samples that represented acute and convalescent COVID-19. PBMCs, B-cell-depleted T cells, or T cells provided the cDNA or gDNA that made up the material.

Sequences were obtained from peripheral blood. This receptor was taken from a man in his 60s with acute or convalescent COVID-19. The chain links TRBV6-6 to TRBJ2-7, with 10 bases matching TRBD2. The CDR3 DNA follows: TGTGCCAGCAGACGACAAGCGCAGGCTAGCGGGAGCCTTTCTTACGAGCAGTACTTC. Translation: CASRRQAQASGSLSYEQYF.